The rows below give T cell receptor beta chains drawn from one sample of a study of shared clonotypes between healthy human individuals. Produced via immunoSEQ multiplex PCR; TCRdb's table is partial and in-frame only. The table has 450,000 to 500,000 clones, more than 65% seen once. The sequencing input was PBMCs. These receptors all stem from a middle-aged woman in good health. Some clones in this sample may be carry-over from other donors' samples. Each CDR3 is given with its conserved first and last residue.

TRBV10-3	TRBJ2-2	CAIREAKSNTGELFF
TRBV7-2	TRBJ1-2	CASSLRPGRDYGYTF
TRBV27	TRBJ1-5	CASSGGTAWSNQPQHF
TRBV21-1	TRBJ1-2	CASSKETSNYGYTF
TRBV6-5	TRBJ2-7	CASSGIRTSSYEQYF
TRBV28	TRBJ2-1	CASSSVPSGSGDEQFF
TRBV30	TRBJ1-2	CAWSRSSNYGYTF
TRBV5-1	TRBJ1-4	CASSVNRDGEHEKLFF
TRBV4-1	TRBJ2-5	CASSQDELQTQYF
TRBV30	TRBJ2-2	CAWSPGTGPGELFF
TRBV4-3	TRBJ2-3	CASSQGTSGDTQYF
TRBV7-2	TRBJ2-1	CASSPDRGVHNEQFF